Below, 12 T cell receptor beta chains from the same sample are listed, as sequenced in a study of OX40 agonist ivuxolimab in advanced cancers. Assay used: immunoSEQ multiplex PCR; TCRdb lists only in-frame clones, some missing. The table records nearly 80,000 clones, around 80% of them present only once. The sample here was CD4+ or CD8+ T cells sorted from blood, taken in a trial of the OX40 agonist ivuxolimab. The receptor source for this set is an adult with an advanced solid tumor such as melanoma, head and neck, liver or kidney cancer.

The chain recombines TRBV9 with TRBJ2-3; 10 positions agree with TRBD2. Germline V CDR1 and CDR2: SGDLS, YYNGEE. V dropped 2 bases and J dropped 3; count of bases not matched to a gene: 15. The CDR3 is made up of 19 amino acids. CDR3 coding DNA: TGTGCCAGCAGCGTCCTAGGATTCAGCGGGAGGGCCGGGACAGATACGCAGTATTTT. Translated: CASSVLGFSGRAGTDTQYF.

The chain employs TRBV6-5 and TRBJ2-7; 11 nucleotides line up with TRBD1. The junction had 11 bases not matched to a gene; V was cut back by 7 bases and J by 6 bases. Germline-derived CDR1 and CDR2 are MNHEY and SVGAGI. This CDR3 has 15 residues. The CDR3 reads CASNLGGQGAGEQYF. DNA for the CDR3: TGTGCCAGCAACTTAGGTGGACAGGGGGCGGGCGAGCAGTACTTC.

This rearrangement joins TRBV9 to TRBJ1-2; 8 bases are shared with TRBD1. Trimming cost V 2 bases and J 5 bases; bases outside gene matches: 2. The CDR3 extends over 13 amino acids. Germline CDR1 is SGDLS and CDR2 is YYNGEE. The CDR3 sequence: CASSVDRAYGYTF. CDR3 sequence (DNA): TGTGCCAGCAGCGTGGACAGGGCTTATGGCTACACCTTC. The complete variable domain, with remaining parts taken from reference TRBV9 and TRBJ1-2, reads DSGVTQTPKHLITATGQRVTLRCSPRSGDLSVYWYQQSLDQGLQFLIQYYNGEERAKGNILERFSAQQFPDLHSELNLSSLELGDSALYFCASSVDRAYGYTFGSGTRLTVV.

The chain carries TRBV28 and TRBJ1-1, with 7 bases that match TRBD1. Trimming took 5 bases from V and 4 from J; bases not matched to a gene: 13. From germline, CDR1 is MDHEN and CDR2 SYDVKM. This CDR3 is built from 16 residues. DNA of the CDR3: TGTGCCAGCAGTCCGATGACAGGGAGTTTGGGCACTGAAGCTTTCTTT. Protein product: CASSPMTGSLGTEAFF.

In this sample, this clone turned up once. The chain combines TRBV5-1 with TRBJ2-3; no clear D. Deletions cut 0 bases from V and 1 base from J, with 3 bases between. The CDR3 contains 13 residues. Per germline, CDR1 SGHRS and CDR2 YFSETQ. The CDR3 DNA is TGCGCCAGCAGCTTGGTCGGCACAGATACGCAGTATTTT. As protein: CASSLVGTDTQYF.

The CDR3 coding sequence is TGTGCCAGCAGCTTATCGGCACAACAATACGAGCAGTACTTC. Amino acid sequence: CASSLSAQQYEQYF. The rearrangement uses TRBV7-2 and TRBJ2-7, with unresolved D. CDR1 SGHTA and CDR2 FQGNSA come from the germline V gene. The CDR3 is 14 amino acids. V dropped 2 bases and J dropped 4 bases, with 12 bases sitting between them.

This chain joins TRBV15 and TRBJ1-2, with TRBD1 as a possible D gene (5 bases). V was shortened by 1 base and J by 8 bases, with 14 bases between the two germline ends. CDR1 and CDR2 (germline): LNHNV, YYDKDF (reference sequence). This CDR3 contains 14 residues. The CDR3 nucleotides read TGTGCCACCAGCAGAGTGGGGCAGCGGTGGGGCTACACCTTC. This codes for CATSRVGQRWGYTF.

The chain recombines TRBV5-1 with TRBJ1-1, with D perhaps matching TRBD1 (5 bases). The CDR3 spans 15 residues. In germline, CDR1 is SGHRS, CDR2 YFSETQ. Between the trimmed V and J ends, which lost 4 bases and 0 bases, there was a span of 13 bases. The CDR3 spells CASSQPQGMNTEAFF. CDR3 nucleotides: TGCGCCAGCAGCCAACCCCAGGGTATGAACACTGAAGCTTTCTTT.

The chain recombines TRBV18 with TRBJ1-3; D unresolved. This CDR3 spans 14 amino acids. Germline V gives CDR1 KGHSH, CDR2 LQKENI. With 2 bases removed from V and 2 bases from J, the gap between germline ends came to 7 bases. The CDR3 loop is CASSPRQTGNTIYF. CDR3 DNA sequence: TGTGCCAGCTCACCAAGGCAGACTGGAAACACCATATATTTT.

This rearrangement joins TRBV9 to TRBJ1-2; D gene ambiguous. The CDR3 totals 13 residues. The V end lost 4 bases, the J end lost 3 bases, and 10 bases lay between the germline ends. Germline CDR1 is SGDLS and CDR2 is YYNGEE. The DNA for the CDR3 is TGTGCCAGCAGCCGGAGTACCTACTATGGCTACACCTTC. This sequence encodes CASSRSTYYGYTF.

The rearrangement uses TRBV18 and TRBJ1-2; D unclear. The CDR3 covers 14 residues. Trimming took 3 bases from V and 2 from J, leaving 10 bases between them. From germline, CDR1 is KGHSH and CDR2 LQKENI. CDR3 sequence (DNA): TGTGCCAGCTCACCTACCAAGGCCAACTATGGCTACACCTTC. As protein: CASSPTKANYGYTF. The whole variable domain, remainder taken from reference TRBV18 and TRBJ1-2, is NAGVMQNPRHLVRRRGQEARLRCSPMKGHSHVYWYRQLPEEGLKFMVYLQKENIIDESGMPKERFSAEFPKEGPSILRIQQVVRGDSAAYFCASSPTKANYGYTFGSGTRLTVV.

The chain couples TRBV2 to TRBJ1-2, with TRBD1 matching 8 bases. This CDR3 is built from 14 residues. Germline CDR1 reads SNHLY; CDR2 reads FYNNEI. The CDR3 DNA reads TGTGGATGGACAGGGTACAATACTAACTATGGCTACACCTTC. It codes for CGWTGYNTNYGYTF. Using reference TRBV2 and TRBJ1-2 for the parts outside the CDR3, the full variable domain is EPEVTQTPSHQVTQMGQEVILRCVPISNHLYFYWYRQILGQKVEFLVSFYNNEISEKSEIFDDQFSVERPDGSNFTLKIRSTKLEDSAMYFCGWTGYNTNYGYTFGSGTRLTVV.